These 27 T cell receptor beta chains came from one sample sequenced in a study of a mutant IDH1 vaccine in newly diagnosed glioma. Only in-frame clones appear in the TCRdb table, and some are missing; sequencing was by immunoSEQ multiplex PCR. The sample lists tens of thousands of clones, around 80% occurring once. This sample's time point: baseline, week 1 (first vaccination visit). Treatment described: pre-vaccination baseline after standard-of-care therapy. The sample in question was peripheral blood mononuclear cells (PBMCs), obtained from a glioma patient treated with radiotherapy, temozolomide or both. The receptors come from a young woman with glioma. Some clones in this sample may be carry-over from other donors' samples.

This chain links TRBV2 with TRBJ2-5, with TRBD1 matching 10 bases. From germline, CDR1 is SNHLY and CDR2 FYNNEI. The CDR3 has 14 amino acids. V shed 7 bases and J 2 bases; nucleotides not matched to a gene: 4. The CDR3 DNA reads as TGTGCCAGCAACTGGGACAGGGGTCAAGAGACCCAGTACTTC. Protein: CASNWDRGQETQYF.

V usage is TRBV7-3 and J usage is TRBJ2-5; no clear D gene. This CDR3 has 13 amino acids. Germline loops: CDR1 SGHTA, CDR2 FQGTGA. V lost 1 base, J lost 2 bases, and 5 bases lay in between. The CDR3 reads CASSLRLQETQYF. Written as DNA, the CDR3 is TGTGCCAGCAGCTTAAGACTGCAAGAGACCCAGTACTTC.

This sequence joins TRBV7-8 and TRBJ1-5; D is possibly TRBD1 (5 bases). Germline lookup yields CDR1 SGHVS and CDR2 FQNEAQ. V was cut by 1 base and J by 2 bases, with 12 bases left in between. The CDR3 sequence is 16 residues long. The CDR3 DNA reads as TGTGCCAGCAGCTTAGGACGGCAGGGTGGCAATCAGCCCCAGCATTTT. Its translation is CASSLGRQGGNQPQHF.

V gene TRBV25-1 combines with J gene TRBJ2-7; 7 positions agree with TRBD1. From germline, CDR1 is MGHDK and CDR2 SYGVNS. V was pared by 4 bases and J by 2 bases, with 2 bases of the junction left unmatched. This CDR3 has 13 amino acids. CDR3 sequence reads: CASSVTGAYEQYF. CDR3 nucleotide sequence: TGTGCCAGCAGTGTAACAGGGGCCTACGAGCAGTACTTC.

This sequence joins TRBV29-1 and TRBJ2-1; a possible D gene is TRBD2 (5 bases). CDR1 and CDR2 (germline): SQVTM, ANQGSEA. The CDR3 length is 18 residues. The ends were cut back, 6 bases at V and 9 bases at J, with 33 bases in the middle. The CDR3, as DNA: TGCAGCGTCCAGTCGTGGGCAGGTCGAAAACCGGGAAATAGTGAGCAGTTCTTC. Translating gives CSVQSWAGRKPGNSEQFF.

The J gene is TRBJ2-3, the V gene TRBV9; 7 bases agree with TRBD2. Germline trimming cut 0 bases from V and 2 bases from J; bases unmatched to any gene: 3. The CDR3 is 15 residues long. Per germline, CDR1 SGDLS and CDR2 YYNGEE. The CDR3 nucleotides are TGTGCCAGCAGCGTAGGCGGGAGACCCACAGATACGCAGTATTTT. Amino acid sequence: CASSVGGRPTDTQYF.

This clone was counted a single time. The DNA of the CDR3 is TGTGCCATCAGTGAGACGCAGGGGGCCCGTCAGCCCCAGCATTTT. Amino acid sequence: CAISETQGARQPQHF. This chain links TRBV10-3 with TRBJ1-5, with 8 bases lining up with TRBD1. CDR3 size: 15 residues. V lost 2 bases to trimming and J lost 6 bases; unmatched junction nucleotides: 6. Germline-derived CDR1 and CDR2 are ENHRY and SYGVKD.

The chain combines TRBV27 with TRBJ2-2, with 10 nucleotides matching TRBD2. The CDR3 length is 17 residues. V lost 6 bases, J lost 0 bases, and 7 bases stayed unmatched. Germline values: CDR1 MNHEY, CDR2 SMNVEV (reference sequence). CDR3 amino acids: CASSIIAGGPNTGELFF. CDR3 nucleotide sequence: TGTGCCAGCAGCATCATAGCGGGGGGCCCGAACACCGGGGAGCTGTTTTTT.

The rearrangement links TRBV28 to TRBJ1-4, with a weak D call TRBD1 (5 bases). With 5 bases removed from V and 0 bases from J, the gap between germline ends came to 13 bases. Germline lookup yields CDR1 MDHEN and CDR2 SYDVKM. This CDR3 contains 16 residues. CDR3 in amino acids: CASSLTTGTTNEKLFF. Here the CDR3 DNA reads TGTGCCAGCAGTCTTACCACAGGTACAACTAATGAAAAACTGTTTTTT.

This clone was detected a few times. The rearrangement joins TRBV27 to TRBJ1-1; D unclear. This CDR3 is 12 amino acids long. Germline CDR1 MNHEY, CDR2 SMNVEV (reference sequence). The germline V and J ends were trimmed by 6 bases and 3 bases, with 8 bases remaining between them. The CDR3 here is CASRLGDTEAFF. CDR3 nucleotides: TGTGCCAGCAGGTTGGGAGACACTGAAGCTTTCTTT.

This clone was counted a few times. The chain couples TRBV27 to TRBJ1-5; possibly TRBD1 for D (5 bases). The germline CDR1 and CDR2 sequences are MNHEY and SMNVEV (reference sequence). V was trimmed by 2 bases and J by 7 bases, leaving 6 bases between them. The CDR3 contains 12 residues. The CDR3 DNA follows: TGTGCCAGCAGTTTACGGGGGCAGCCCCAGCATTTT. It yields the protein CASSLRGQPQHF.

The chain couples TRBV19 to TRBJ2-1, with D possibly TRBD2 on 6 matching bases. Between the trimmed V and J ends, which lost 6 bases and 6 bases, there was a span of 12 bases. CDR3 size: 13 residues. Germline CDR1 is LNHDA and CDR2 is SQIVND (reference sequence). The CDR3 DNA reads as TGTGCCAGTAGCCTTTTGCGGGGCAATGAGCAGTTCTTC. It codes for CASSLLRGNEQFF.

The rearrangement uses TRBV5-6 and TRBJ1-1; possibly TRBD1 for D (5 bases). The CDR3 loop spans 14 amino acids. V gave up 0 bases and J gave up 11 bases, with 17 bases separating them. Germline CDR1 and CDR2: SGHDT and YYEEEE. CDR3 in DNA: TGTGCCAGCAGCTTGGGTGTCCAGGGTCTACGGGCTTTCTTT. Translation gives CASSLGVQGLRAFF.

This chain connects TRBV5-6 to TRBJ1-2; D remains ambiguous. From germline, CDR1 is SGHDT and CDR2 YYEEEE. The CDR3 is 12 amino acids. The ends were cut back, 2 bases at V and 5 bases at J, with 7 bases in the middle. The CDR3 region has the DNA TGTGCCAGCAGCTTACCCAGTTATGGCTACACCTTC. Its translation is CASSLPSYGYTF.

The chain is built from TRBV5-6 and TRBJ2-1; 8 nucleotides align to TRBD2. CDR1 and CDR2 (germline): SGHDT, YYEEEE. The V gene end was trimmed by 7 bases and the J gene end by 1 base; junction bases not matched to a gene: 4. The CDR3 loop spans 14 amino acids. CDR3 sequence: CASQRGYSYNEQFF. For the CDR3, the DNA is TGTGCCAGCCAGCGGGGGTATTCCTACAATGAGCAGTTCTTC.

The chain combines TRBV27 with TRBJ2-7; no reliable D call. Germline CDR1 MNHEY, CDR2 SMNVEV (reference sequence). Trimming left V 6 bases short and J 1 base short, with 10 bases between. The CDR3 runs 13 residues. The CDR3 bases are TGTGCCAGCAGCATTGAAAGATCCTACGAGCAGTACTTC. Amino acids: CASSIERSYEQYF.

The chain carries TRBV4-1 and TRBJ2-1; 9 positions agree with TRBD2. Germline V gene data show CDR1 as MGHRA and CDR2 as YSYEKL. The length of the CDR3 is 15 residues. V was pared by 3 bases and J by 6 bases, with 6 bases of the junction left unmatched. The CDR3 sequence: CASSQGLALANEQFF. The DNA of the CDR3 is TGCGCCAGCAGCCAGGGACTAGCCCTGGCCAATGAGCAGTTCTTC.

The sample holds a few counts of this clone. The V call is TRBV29-1, the J call TRBJ1-5; D uncertain. Deletions cut 3 bases from V and 0 bases from J, with 12 bases between. The CDR3 extends over 15 amino acids. Germline V gives CDR1 SQVTM, CDR2 ANQGSEA. As DNA, the CDR3 is TGCAGCGTTGATCCCCCCCCACTTAGCAATCAGCCCCAGCATTTT. Protein: CSVDPPPLSNQPQHF.

The gene calls are TRBV19 and TRBJ1-1; D is undetermined. From germline, CDR1 is LNHDA and CDR2 SQIVND (reference sequence). The CDR3 has 12 amino acids. V was clipped by 7 bases and J by 1 base, with 7 bases between them. CDR3 coding DNA: TGTGCCAGTAACTGGTGGAACACTGAAGCTTTCTTT. This translates into CASNWWNTEAFF.

CDR3 region: CASSFRGGKEEQYF. The CDR3 DNA follows: TGTGCCAGCAGCTTTAGGGGAGGAAAGGAAGAGCAGTACTTC. The chain is built from TRBV13 and TRBJ2-7, with D possibly TRBD2 on 6 matching bases. Germline V gene data show CDR1 as PRHDT and CDR2 as FYEKMQ (reference sequence). Trimming cost V 3 bases and J 7 bases, with 16 bases left between them. This CDR3 spans 14 amino acids. Full variable domain (remainder filled in from reference TRBV13 and TRBJ2-7): AAGVIQSPRHLIKEKRETATLKCYPIPRHDTVYWYQQGPGQDPQFLISFYEKMQSDKGSIPDRFSAQQFSDYHSELNMSSLELGDSALYFCASSFRGGKEEQYFGPGTRLTVT.

The rearrangement uses TRBV5-1 and TRBJ1-4; maybe TRBD1 (6 bases). The CDR3 covers 14 residues. Per germline, CDR1 SGHRS and CDR2 YFSETQ. Trimming removed 0 bases at V and 7 bases at J, with 10 bases between. CDR3 loop: CASSLAGEGEKLFF. The CDR3 DNA reads TGCGCCAGCAGCTTGGCAGGGGAAGGTGAAAAACTGTTTTTT.

This clone has a single count. This sequence joins TRBV6-5 and TRBJ2-7, with D uncertain. The CDR3 spans 14 residues. The germline CDR1 and CDR2 sequences are MNHEY and SVGAGI. The germline V and J ends were trimmed by 2 bases and 2 bases, with 10 bases remaining between them. In DNA, the CDR3 is TGTGCCAGCAGTTACGGAGTACGGGCCTACGAGCAGTACTTC. This sequence encodes CASSYGVRAYEQYF.

The rearrangement joins TRBV25-1 to TRBJ2-5, with D uncertain. The germline V gene has CDR1 MGHDK and CDR2 SYGVNS. Trimming removed 6 bases at V and 5 bases at J, with 4 bases between. The CDR3 consists of 10 residues. CDR3 coding DNA: TGTGCCAGCAGAGCGGAGACCCAGTACTTC. Its protein product is CASRAETQYF.

The J gene is TRBJ2-7, the V gene TRBV2, with D perhaps matching TRBD1 or TRBD2 (7 bases each). This CDR3 region has 15 residues. From germline, CDR1 is SNHLY and CDR2 FYNNEI. V lost 9 bases, J lost 3 bases, and 21 bases lay in between. The CDR3 DNA follows: TGTGCCAGTAGGGAGGGAGCAGGGGGGTACTACGAGCAGTACTTC. Translated: CASREGAGGYYEQYF.

The CDR3 spells CASSPQAGVVYEQYF. The CDR3 region has the DNA TGTGCCAGCAGCCCCCAAGCGGGGGTGGTCTACGAGCAGTACTTC. The chain joins TRBV9 to TRBJ2-7, with 8 bases matching TRBD2. Germline-derived CDR1 and CDR2 are SGDLS and YYNGEE. This CDR3 spans 15 amino acids. The junction had 9 bases not matched to a gene; V was cut back by 4 bases and J by 3 bases.

This chain links TRBV9 with TRBJ1-3; possibly TRBD1 for D (6 bases). In germline, CDR1 is SGDLS, CDR2 YYNGEE. The CDR3 contains 16 residues. The V end was cut by 0 bases, the J end by 2 bases, with 12 bases between. CDR3 DNA sequence: TGTGCCAGCAGCGTAGATGGGGGCGCGGCTGGAAACACCATATATTTT. It is translated as CASSVDGGAAGNTIYF.

The chain recombines TRBV6-1 with TRBJ1-2; D may be TRBD1 (6 bases). Trimming removed 1 base at V and 5 bases at J, with 11 bases between. Per the germline V gene, CDR1 is MNHNS and CDR2 is SASEGT. The CDR3 spans 14 residues. The CDR3 sequence: CASSEGPDSYGYTF. The CDR3 DNA follows: TGTGCCAGCAGTGAAGGGCCGGACAGTTATGGCTACACCTTC.